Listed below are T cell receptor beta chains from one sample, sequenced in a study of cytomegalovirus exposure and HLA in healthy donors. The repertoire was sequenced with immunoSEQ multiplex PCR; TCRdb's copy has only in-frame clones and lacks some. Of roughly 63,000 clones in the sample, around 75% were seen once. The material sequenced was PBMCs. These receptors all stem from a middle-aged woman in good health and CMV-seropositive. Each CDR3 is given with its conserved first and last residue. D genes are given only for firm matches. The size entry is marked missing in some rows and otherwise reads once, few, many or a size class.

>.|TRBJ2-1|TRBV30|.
CAWRAGTTYNEQFF
TGTGCCTGGAGGGCAGGAACGACCTACAATGAGCAGTTCTTC
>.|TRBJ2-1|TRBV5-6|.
CASSRRRAHEQFF
TGTGCCAGCAGCCGCCGGCGGGCCCATGAGCAGTTCTTC
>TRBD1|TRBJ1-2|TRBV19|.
CASSGTGAYGYTF
TGTGCCAGTAGTGGGACAGGCGCCTATGGCTACACCTTC
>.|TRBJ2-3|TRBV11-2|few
CASSQEESPSADTQYF
TGCGCCAGCAGCCAAGAGGAATCCCCTAGTGCAGATACGCAGTATTTT
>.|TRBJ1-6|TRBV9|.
CASSVAWASRPLHF
TGTGCCAGCAGCGTAGCTTGGGCGTCAAGACCCCTCCACTTT
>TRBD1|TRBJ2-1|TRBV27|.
CASSSLRRTGADNEQFF
TGTGCCAGCAGTTCACTCAGGAGGACAGGCGCAGACAATGAGCAGTTCTTC
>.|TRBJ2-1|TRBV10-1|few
CASSDGGVNEQFF
TGCGCCAGCAGTGATGGAGGGGTGAATGAGCAGTTCTTC
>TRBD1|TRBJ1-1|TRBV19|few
CASGTANLNTEAFF
TGTGCCAGTGGGACAGCTAACTTGAACACTGAAGCTTTCTTT
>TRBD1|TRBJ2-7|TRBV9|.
CASSVGQGASYEQYF
TGTGCCAGCAGCGTAGGACAGGGGGCTTCCTACGAGCAGTACTTC
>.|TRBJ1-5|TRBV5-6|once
CASSSGGNQPQHF
TGTGCCAGCAGCTCGGGTGGCAATCAGCCCCAGCATTTT
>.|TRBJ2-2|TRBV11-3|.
CASTANTGELFF
TGTGCCAGCACCGCGAACACCGGGGAGCTGTTTTTT
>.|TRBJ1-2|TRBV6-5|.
CASSSRQEDYGYTF
TGTGCCAGCAGTTCCAGACAGGAGGACTATGGCTACACCTTC
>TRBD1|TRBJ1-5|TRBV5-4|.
CASSSGTGEERAQHF
TGTGCCAGCAGCTCCGGGACAGGGGAGGAGAGGGCCCAGCATTTT
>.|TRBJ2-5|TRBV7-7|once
CASSLHFQETQYF
TGTGCCAGCAGCTTGCACTTCCAAGAGACCCAGTACTTC
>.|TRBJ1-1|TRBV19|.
CASSIGRGAFGGTEAFF
TGTGCCAGTAGTATCGGACGGGGGGCGTTTGGTGGCACTGAAGCTTTCTTT
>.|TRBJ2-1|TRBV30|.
CAWSEGSRGYNEQFF
TGTGCCTGGAGTGAGGGATCAAGGGGTTACAATGAGCAGTTCTTC
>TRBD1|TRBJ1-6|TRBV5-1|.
CASSLEGTGYNSPLHF
TGCGCCAGCAGCTTGGAAGGGACAGGTTATAATTCACCCCTCCACTTT
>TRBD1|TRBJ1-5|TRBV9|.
CASSPGGAGQPQHF
TGTGCCAGCAGTCCAGGGGGCGCCGGGCAGCCCCAGCATTTT
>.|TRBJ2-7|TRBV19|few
CASSPGIDSNEQYF
TGTGCCAGTAGTCCAGGGATAGATTCGAACGAGCAGTACTTC
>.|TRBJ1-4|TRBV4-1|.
CASSQDRTDIFF
TGCGCCAGCAGCCAAGACAGGACAGACATTTTTTTT
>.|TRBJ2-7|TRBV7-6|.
CASSLGDSSSSYEQYF
TGTGCCAGCAGCTTAGGGGACTCATCGAGCTCCTACGAGCAGTACTTC
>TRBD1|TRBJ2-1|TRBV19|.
CASSGDRREQFF
TGTGCCAGTAGTGGGGACAGGAGGGAGCAGTTCTTC
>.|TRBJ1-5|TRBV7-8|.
CASSLGRGMSQPQHF
TGTGCCAGCAGCTTAGGAAGAGGGATGAGTCAGCCCCAGCATTTT
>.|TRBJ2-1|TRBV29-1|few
CSVTGVSGQFF
TGCAGCGTTACGGGGGTCAGTGGGCAGTTCTTC
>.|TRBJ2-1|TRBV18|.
CASSPPSGLYNEQFF
TGTGCCAGCTCACCACCGTCAGGGTTGTACAATGAGCAGTTCTTC
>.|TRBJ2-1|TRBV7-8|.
CASSQDYNEQFF
TGTGCCAGCAGCCAGGATTACAATGAGCAGTTCTTC
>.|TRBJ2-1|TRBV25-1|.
CASRSPRRRDEQFF
TGTGCCAGCAGAAGTCCAAGGAGGCGAGATGAGCAGTTCTTC
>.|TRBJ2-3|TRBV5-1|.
CASSLGWGGTDTQYF
TGCGCCAGCAGCTTGGGGTGGGGGGGCACAGATACGCAGTATTTT
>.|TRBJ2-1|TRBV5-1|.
CASSLSFGGDNEQFF
TGCGCCAGCAGCTTGAGTTTTGGGGGCGACAATGAGCAGTTCTTC
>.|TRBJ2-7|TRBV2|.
CASSENYEQYF
TGTGCCAGCAGTGAGAACTATGAGCAGTACTTC
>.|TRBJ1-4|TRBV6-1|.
CASSGGNEKLFF
TGTGCCAGCAGCGGAGGGAATGAAAAACTGTTTTTT
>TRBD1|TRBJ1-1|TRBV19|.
CASSIGTVPKAFF
TGTGCCAGTAGTATTGGGACAGTGCCTAAAGCTTTCTTT
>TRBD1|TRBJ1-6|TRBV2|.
CASSLQGLDSPLHF
TGTGCCAGCAGCCTACAGGGGCTGGATTCACCCCTCCACTTT
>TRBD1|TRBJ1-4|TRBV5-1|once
CASSYRGAFNEKLFF
TGCGCCAGCAGCTACAGGGGGGCCTTTAATGAAAAACTGTTTTTT
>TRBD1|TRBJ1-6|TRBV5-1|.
CASSPGQPNSPLHF
TGCGCCAGCAGCCCGGGACAGCCCAATTCACCCCTCCACTTT
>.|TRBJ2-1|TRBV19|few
CASSMYKLNEQFF
TGTGCCAGTAGTATGTATAAGCTGAATGAGCAGTTCTTC
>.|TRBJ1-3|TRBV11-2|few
CASSLEGGAGNTIYF
TGTGCCAGCAGCTTAGAGGGGGGAGCTGGAAACACCATATATTTT
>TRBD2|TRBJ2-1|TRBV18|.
CASSPLPSGEGVMIGQFF
TGTGCCAGCTCACCTCTTCCCAGCGGGGAAGGGGTTATGATCGGGCAGTTCTTC
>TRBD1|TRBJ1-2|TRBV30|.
CACLRDRGGYTF
TGTGCCTGCCTCCGGGACAGGGGCGGCTACACCTTC
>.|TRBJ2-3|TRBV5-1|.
CASSLSGSSWSTDTQYF
TGCGCCAGCAGCCTGTCGGGTAGCAGTTGGTCCACAGATACGCAGTATTTT
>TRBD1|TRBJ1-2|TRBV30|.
CAWRRGQQYGYTF
TGTGCCTGGAGGAGGGGACAGCAATATGGCTACACCTTC
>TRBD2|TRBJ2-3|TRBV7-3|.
CASSSSGGTSTDTQYF
TGTGCCAGCAGCTCTAGCGGGGGGACTAGCACAGATACGCAGTATTTT
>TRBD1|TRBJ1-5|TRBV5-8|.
CASSLLTGGNQPQHF
TGTGCCAGCAGCCTACTGACAGGGGGCAATCAGCCCCAGCATTTT
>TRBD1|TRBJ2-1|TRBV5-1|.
CASSLTPGQEINEQFF
TGCGCCAGCAGCTTGACTCCGGGACAGGAAATAAATGAGCAGTTCTTC
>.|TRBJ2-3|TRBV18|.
CASSPGAGTQYF
TGTGCCAGCTCACCGGGGGCCGGTACGCAGTATTTT
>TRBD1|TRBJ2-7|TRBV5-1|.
CASSRGDRDYEQYF
TGCGCCAGCAGCCGGGGGGACAGGGACTACGAGCAGTACTTC
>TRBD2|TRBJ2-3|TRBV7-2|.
CASSFPLAGGLTDTQYF
TGTGCCAGCAGCTTTCCTCTAGCGGGGGGCCTCACAGATACGCAGTATTTT
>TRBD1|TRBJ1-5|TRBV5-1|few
CASSPGTGNQPQHF
TGCGCCAGCAGCCCGGGGACAGGCAATCAGCCCCAGCATTTT
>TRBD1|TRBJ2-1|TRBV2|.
CASRDRVSSYNEQFF
TGTGCCAGCAGGGACAGGGTGAGCTCCTACAATGAGCAGTTCTTC
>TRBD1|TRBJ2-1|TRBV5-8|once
CASSLRDRVDNEQFF
TGTGCCAGCAGCCTGAGGGACAGGGTCGACAATGAGCAGTTCTTC
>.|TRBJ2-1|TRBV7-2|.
CASSFRGEQFF
TGTGCCAGCAGCTTCAGAGGTGAGCAGTTCTTC
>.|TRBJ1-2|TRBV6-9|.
CASTTRGGYTF
TGTGCCAGCACCACCCGCGGGGGGTACACCTTC
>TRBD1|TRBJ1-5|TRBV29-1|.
CSASSTGGFQPQHF
TGCAGCGCATCATCTACAGGGGGCTTTCAGCCCCAGCATTTT
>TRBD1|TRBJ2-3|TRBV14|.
CASSQELSPGTVQYF
TGTGCCAGCAGCCAAGAATTATCCCCCGGGACAGTGCAGTATTTT
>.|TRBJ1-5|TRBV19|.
CASIRETGQPQHF
TGTGCCAGCATTAGAGAAACGGGTCAGCCCCAGCATTTT